What follows are 11 T cell receptor beta chains derived from one specimen sequenced in a study of T cells after somatic rescue of genetic block. Repertoires were generated with immunoSEQ multiplex PCR, while TCRdb's copy carries only in-frame clones and drops some. The table lists 70,000 to 95,000 clones, over 80% of them singletons. The sample was peripheral blood mononuclear cells (PBMCs). These receptor sequences come from a woman in her late teens or twenties.

Comment on this clone: This same CDR3 is encoded by further DNA sequences in the sample. The chain recombines TRBV7-2 with TRBJ2-5; 7 positions agree with TRBD2. The germline gives CDR1 SGHTA, CDR2 FQGNSA. The CDR3 contains 14 residues. With V trimmed by 5 bases and J by 5 bases, 8 bases remained unmatched. The CDR3, as DNA: TGTGCCAGCAGCCCCACTAGCGTTCAGGAGACCCAGTACTTC. It yields the protein CASSPTSVQETQYF.

V and J are TRBV28 and TRBJ2-1; 8 bases are shared with TRBD2. Germline loops: CDR1 MDHEN, CDR2 SYDVKM. The CDR3 runs 16 residues. V trimming: 2 bases; J trimming: 2 bases; junction bases outside the gene matches: 5. The DNA of the CDR3 is TGTGCCAGCAGTTTAGTAGCGACTAGCGCCTACAATGAGCAGTTCTTC. Its translation: CASSLVATSAYNEQFF.

V usage is TRBV7-2 and J usage is TRBJ2-3; D is uncertain. Germline loops: CDR1 SGHTA, CDR2 FQGNSA. The CDR3 has 13 amino acids. Trimming removed 1 base at V and 4 bases at J, with 6 bases between. The DNA of the CDR3 is TGTGCCAGCAGCTTAGTAGTAGCAGATACGCAGTATTTT. Its protein is CASSLVVADTQYF.

The rearrangement joins TRBV10-3 to TRBJ2-6; D remains ambiguous. Per germline, CDR1 ENHRY and CDR2 SYGVKD. CDR3 length: 15 amino acids. With 1 base removed from V and 3 bases from J, the gap between germline ends came to 7 bases. DNA of the CDR3: TGTGCCATCAGTGAGTTGGCTATTGGGGCCAACGTCCTGACTTTC. It encodes CAISELAIGANVLTF.

This clone was recorded once. The chain recombines TRBV5-1 with TRBJ1-2; D may be TRBD1 (5 bases). This CDR3 contains 15 residues. The V and J ends lost 1 base and 2 bases respectively, with 12 bases between them. Germline lookup yields CDR1 SGHRS and CDR2 YFSETQ. The CDR3 sequence: CASSLQAGKNYGYTF. CDR3 nucleotides: TGCGCCAGCAGCTTGCAGGCAGGGAAGAACTATGGCTACACCTTC.

This chain joins TRBV28 and TRBJ1-2; 9 nucleotides align to TRBD1. This CDR3 region has 16 residues. Trimming at V came to 6 bases and at J to 0 bases, leaving 8 bases not matched to a gene. CDR1 MDHEN and CDR2 SYDVKM come from the germline V gene. The CDR3 DNA follows: TGTGCCAGCAGGCACGAACAGGGGGCCACTAACTATGGCTACACCTTC. Amino acids: CASRHEQGATNYGYTF.

This clone has more than one count but fewer than ten. The chain recombines TRBV6-5 with TRBJ2-2; perhaps TRBD2 as D (5 bases). V dropped 2 bases and J dropped 0 bases, with 10 bases sitting between them. Looked up from germline, CDR1 is MNHEY and CDR2 is SVGAGI. This CDR3 comprises 16 residues. The DNA of the CDR3 is TGTGCCAGCAGTTACCCGGGGAACACGAACACCGGGGAGCTGTTTTTT. This translates into CASSYPGNTNTGELFF.

For the CDR3, the DNA is TGTGCCAGCAGTGGCCTGGACAGGGGCTATGGCTACACCTTC. This translates into CASSGLDRGYGYTF. The chain couples TRBV27 to TRBJ1-2; 9 bases fit TRBD1. The CDR3 totals 14 residues. V shed 5 bases and J 4 bases; nucleotides not matched to a gene: 5. The V gene's germline CDR1 is MNHEY and CDR2 SMNVEV (reference sequence).

The chain couples TRBV20-1 to TRBJ1-1; D gene uncertain. The germline V gene has CDR1 DFQATT and CDR2 SNEGSKA (reference sequence). V was pared by 5 bases and J by 1 base, with 5 bases between. CDR3 length equals 11 residues. CDR3 sequence (DNA): TGCAGTGCTCCGCAGAACACTGAAGCTTTCTTT. This gives the protein CSAPQNTEAFF.

The chain is built from TRBV27 and TRBJ2-2; 11 positions match TRBD2. CDR1 and CDR2 (germline): MNHEY, SMNVEV (reference sequence). V was pared by 3 bases and J by 4 bases, with 10 bases of the junction left unmatched. This CDR3 comprises 18 residues. The CDR3 bases are TGTGCCAGCAGTTTTTATGTTAGCGGGAGGGCCCGCACCGGGGAGCTGTTTTTT. This gives the protein CASSFYVSGRARTGELFF.

The gene calls are TRBV5-1 and TRBJ2-7; D unclear. Germline V gene data show CDR1 as SGHRS and CDR2 as YFSETQ. V was pared by 2 bases and J by 3 bases, with 12 bases between. The CDR3 totals 14 residues. CDR3 DNA sequence: TGCGCCAGCAGCTTCGAGACAAGCCACTACGAGCAGTACTTC. It yields the protein CASSFETSHYEQYF. The complete variable domain, with remaining parts taken from reference TRBV5-1 and TRBJ2-7, reads KAGVTQTPRYLIKTRGQQVTLSCSPISGHRSVSWYQQTPGQGLQFLFEYFSETQRNKGNFPGRFSGRQFSNSRSEMNVSTLELGDSALYLCASSFETSHYEQYFGPGTRLTVT.